A single sample gave rise to the 32 T cell receptor beta chains below, sequenced in a study of vaccination and CD4 T cells after COVID-19. Sequenced with the Oncomine TCR Beta short-read assay was DNA taken from cultured CD4+ T cells. TCRdb ran MiXCR on the PCR reads and lists one entry per CDR3 protein. This repertoire shows fewer than 15,000 distinct CDR3 sequences, 55% to 60% found once; its top ten account for over 14%. These TCRs are of unknown antigen specificity. The treatment was: roughly ten-day PBMC culture with coronavirus spike peptide pools or control peptides (ViraFEST assay). Sequencing input: CD4+ T cells from blood, cultured in vitro. All receptors come from a human donor who had recovered from COVID-19.

This clonotype was counted once. CDR3 residues: CASSVSNRETQYF. DNA for the CDR3: TGTGCCAGCAGCGTCTCCAATCGAGAGACCCAGTACTTC. The genes are TRBV5-4 and TRBJ2-5; D ambiguous. V lost 4 bases and J 4 bases, leaving 11 bases between the germline ends. Germline CDR1 SGHNT, CDR2 YYREEE (reference sequence). There are 13 residues in the CDR3.

This clonotype was observed a few times. V usage is TRBV10-2 and J usage is TRBJ1-1; 7 bases map to TRBD1. The CDR3 sequence is 13 residues long. CDR1 WSHSY and CDR2 SAAADI come from the germline V gene. V lost 4 bases to trimming and J lost 1 base; unmatched junction nucleotides: 0. DNA of the CDR3: TGCGCCAGCAGTGGACAGGGGAACACTGAAGCTTTCTTT. As protein: CASSGQGNTEAFF.

The genes are TRBV6-1 and TRBJ2-7; D is tentatively TRBD1 or TRBD2 (5 bases each). Trimming removed 6 bases at V and 2 bases at J, with 5 bases between. The V gene's germline CDR1 is MNHNS and CDR2 SASEGT. The CDR3 sequence is 11 residues long. Here the CDR3 DNA reads TGTGCCAGCAGGGGGGCCTACGAGCAGTACTTC. Its translation: CASRGAYEQYF.

The chain couples TRBV18 to TRBJ1-5, with unresolved D. Trimming removed 3 bases at V and 6 bases at J, with 9 bases between. Germline CDR1 reads KGHSH; CDR2 reads LQKENI. The CDR3 contains 13 residues. CDR3 residues: CASSPGYFQPQHF. For the CDR3, the DNA is TGTGCCAGCTCACCCGGGTACTTTCAGCCCCAGCATTTT.

The V gene is TRBV20-1, the J gene TRBJ2-3, with 7 nucleotides matching TRBD2. Germline CDR1 reads DFQATT; CDR2 reads SNEGSKA (reference sequence). The CDR3 covers 15 residues. V was clipped by 8 bases and J by 4 bases; unmatched bases: 15. The CDR3 here is CSTHPTGRVADTQYF. The CDR3 nucleotides are TGCAGTACTCACCCGACTGGGAGGGTTGCAGATACGCAGTATTTT.

The chain is built from TRBV30 and TRBJ1-2; 10 bases are a match to TRBD1. V lost 6 bases, J lost 9 bases, and 4 bases stayed unmatched. CDR1 and CDR2 (germline): GTSNPN, SVGIG (reference sequence). The CDR3 runs to 11 residues. CDR3 region: CACGTGVRYTF. In DNA form, the CDR3 reads TGTGCCTGCGGGACAGGGGTGCGCTACACCTTC.

V gene TRBV6-1 combines with J gene TRBJ1-2, with 10 bases identical to TRBD1. The V gene's germline CDR1 is MNHNS and CDR2 SASEGT. V lost 9 bases, J lost 6 bases, and 10 bases stayed unmatched. The length of the CDR3 is 14 residues. The CDR3 DNA reads TGTGCCAGTAGGACAGGGGGGACGTATAATGGCTACACCTTC. Amino acids: CASRTGGTYNGYTF.

There are a few counts of this clonotype. This chain links TRBV6-5 with TRBJ2-7, with TRBD2 identical over 15 bases. The CDR3 spans 18 residues. In germline, CDR1 is MNHEY, CDR2 SVGAGI. V lost 0 bases and J lost 0; bases outside the gene matches: 3. The chain's CDR3 is CASSYSTGLAGGSYEQYF. In DNA, the CDR3 is TGTGCCAGCAGTTACTCGACGGGACTAGCGGGAGGCTCCTACGAGCAGTACTTC.

The chain employs TRBV7-9 and TRBJ2-7; 10 bases agree with TRBD2. The V and J ends lost 4 bases and 1 base, in that order; junction bases with no gene match: 4. Germline V gene lookup returns CDR1 SEHNR and CDR2 FQNEAQ (reference sequence). The CDR3 totals 15 residues. CDR3 nucleotides: TGTGCCAGCAGCTGGACTAGCGGCAGGTCCTACGAGCAGTACTTC. Protein sequence: CASSWTSGRSYEQYF. The variable domain in full, completed from reference TRBV7-9 and TRBJ2-7, reads DTGVSQNPRHKITKRGQNVTFRCDPISEHNRLYWYRQTLGQGPEFLTYFQNEAQLEKSRLLSDRFSAERPKGSFSTLEIQRTEQGDSAMYLCASSWTSGRSYEQYFGPGTRLTVT.

This clonotype was detected only a few times. The rearrangement joins TRBV2 to TRBJ2-7; 10 nucleotides line up with TRBD2. Germline-derived CDR1 and CDR2 are SNHLY and FYNNEI. J lost 3 bases, V lost 4 bases, and 3 bases had no gene match. The CDR3 has 14 amino acids. The CDR3 protein is CASSGTSGLYEQYF. In DNA, the CDR3 is TGTGCCAGCAGTGGGACTAGCGGCCTCTACGAGCAGTACTTC.

The CDR3 reads CSAVEGGQPQHF. In nucleotides, the CDR3 is TGCAGTGCCGTCGAGGGAGGGCAGCCCCAGCATTTT. The rearrangement joins TRBV20-1 to TRBJ1-5; D is undetermined. Germline assignment: CDR1 DFQATT and CDR2 SNEGSKA (reference sequence). This CDR3 has 12 amino acids. V lost 6 bases, J lost 7 bases, and 13 bases lay in between.

This clonotype was counted between two and nine times. The V call is TRBV7-6, the J call TRBJ2-3, with 7 positions matching TRBD2. This CDR3 spans 14 amino acids. The germline V gene encodes CDR1 SGHVS and CDR2 FNYEAQ. V was pared by 4 bases and J by 2 bases, with 3 bases of the junction left unmatched. DNA of the CDR3: TGTGCCAGCAGCTCCGGGACTAACACAGATACGCAGTATTTT. Translation: CASSSGTNTDTQYF.

This clonotype was seen only a few times. The rearrangement uses TRBV18 and TRBJ1-2; weak D call: TRBD1 (5 bases). The CDR3 is 13 residues long. V was clipped by 2 bases and J by 7 bases, with 11 bases between them. CDR1 and CDR2 (germline): KGHSH, LQKENI. CDR3 bases: TGTGCCAGCTCACCAGGGGCGGGAGGTGGCTACACCTTC. Residues: CASSPGAGGGYTF.

The chain joins TRBV10-3 to TRBJ2-7; TRBD2 aligns across 9 bases. CDR1 and CDR2 (germline): ENHRY, SYGVKD. After removal of 3 bases from V and 3 bases from J, the junction contained 6 bases not matched to a gene. The CDR3 runs to 15 residues. This CDR3 reads CAISDLSGSDYEQYF. CDR3 coding DNA: TGTGCCATCAGTGACCTTAGCGGGAGCGACTACGAGCAGTACTTC.

The V and J genes are TRBV7-2 and TRBJ2-1; D possibly uses TRBD1 or TRBD2 (5 bases each). V was clipped by 5 bases and J by 4 bases, with 12 bases between them. Germline V gives CDR1 SGHTA, CDR2 FQGNSA. The CDR3 covers 14 residues. In DNA, the CDR3 is TGTGCCAGCAGCGGCCGGGACCTTTACAATGAGCAGTTCTTC. Translating it yields CASSGRDLYNEQFF.

The count of this clonotype is one. V gene TRBV7-9 combines with J gene TRBJ1-1; TRBD1 agrees at 7 bases. CDR3 length equals 13 residues. The trim removed 2 bases at V and 7 bases at J, leaving 4 bases unmatched. The germline V gene encodes CDR1 SEHNR and CDR2 FQNEAQ (reference sequence). CDR3 in DNA: TGTGCCAGCAGCTTAACGGGACAGCATGAAGCTTTCTTT. Amino acids: CASSLTGQHEAFF.

Only a few counts were recorded for this clonotype. The chain carries TRBV20-1 and TRBJ2-3; D might be TRBD1 (6 bases). CDR3 length: 12 residues. Germline-derived CDR1 and CDR2 are DFQATT and SNEGSKA (reference sequence). Deletions cut 6 bases from V and 3 bases from J, with 10 bases between. DNA of the CDR3: TGCAGTGCGCCGACAGGAACAGATACGCAGTATTTT. This gives the protein CSAPTGTDTQYF.

The J gene is TRBJ2-1, the V gene TRBV5-4, with 14 bases fitting TRBD2. Germline trimming cut 4 bases from V and 5 bases from J; bases unmatched to any gene: 5. The germline CDR1 and CDR2 sequences are SGHNT and YYREEE (reference sequence). The CDR3 loop spans 16 amino acids. CDR3 region: CASSPPGLAGDNEQFF. CDR3 DNA sequence: TGTGCCAGCAGCCCACCGGGACTAGCGGGAGACAATGAGCAGTTCTTC.

The rearrangement joins TRBV20-1 to TRBJ2-7; 8 positions agree with TRBD2. Germline V lookup: CDR1 DFQATT, CDR2 SNEGSKA (reference sequence). This CDR3 spans 13 amino acids. With V trimmed by 7 bases and J by 1 base, 6 bases remained unmatched. The CDR3 sequence: CSVSGGRSYEQYF. The CDR3 coding sequence is TGCAGTGTCTCGGGAGGGAGGTCCTACGAGCAGTACTTC.

This clonotype came up a few times. The CDR3 coding sequence is TGTGCCAGCCGACAGGGGCCTGTTTATAGCAATCAGCCCCAGCATTTT. Its translation is CASRQGPVYSNQPQHF. The chain links TRBV7-2 to TRBJ1-5, with 8 bases identical to TRBD1. The V gene end was trimmed by 8 bases and the J gene end by 0 bases; junction bases not matched to a gene: 9. The length of the CDR3 is 16 residues. Germline loops: CDR1 SGHTA, CDR2 FQGNSA.

The V gene is TRBV28, the J gene TRBJ1-1; D is uncertain. Germline CDR1 is MDHEN and CDR2 is SYDVKM. V dropped 8 bases and J dropped 0 bases, with 4 bases sitting between them. This CDR3 has 11 residues. CDR3 nucleotides: TGTGCCAGCGAAATGAACACTGAAGCTTTCTTT. It specifies CASEMNTEAFF.

The chain recombines TRBV27 with TRBJ2-2; TRBD1 aligns across 8 bases. Losses at the gene ends were 7 bases for V and 2 bases for J; bases not matched to a gene: 6. The germline CDR1 and CDR2 sequences are MNHEY and SMNVEV (reference sequence). The CDR3 is made up of 15 amino acids. CDR3 sequence: CASMVDRVNTGELFF. CDR3 bases: TGTGCCAGCATGGTGGACAGGGTAAACACCGGGGAGCTGTTTTTT.

The table lists this clonotype with a few counts. The V and J genes are TRBV20-1 and TRBJ2-1, with TRBD2 matching over 13 bases. CDR3 length: 14 amino acids. V dropped 5 bases and J dropped 8; count of bases not matched to a gene: 6. Germline CDR1 and CDR2: DFQATT and SNEGSKA (reference sequence). The CDR3 DNA reads TGCAGTGCTGGGACTAGCGGGATGGTTTATGAGCAGTTCTTC. Protein product: CSAGTSGMVYEQFF.

The V and J genes are TRBV11-3 and TRBJ2-5; 8 bases fit TRBD1. With 5 bases clipped from V and 5 bases from J, the junction kept 16 bases outside the gene matches. CDR1 is SGHNT and CDR2 is YENEEA in the germline V gene. The CDR3 is 17 amino acids. The CDR3 DNA is TGTGCCAGCAGCCTCCACGGACGCACAGGGGGGTCCGAGACCCAGTACTTC. As protein: CASSLHGRTGGSETQYF.

CDR3 amino acids: CASSLTGLTGEQFF. The CDR3, as DNA: TGTGCCAGCAGCCTTACGGGACTCACGGGTGAGCAGTTCTTC. V usage is TRBV6-2 or TRBV6-3 and J usage is TRBJ2-1; maybe TRBD2 (6 bases). CDR3 length: 14 residues. The germline gives CDR1 MNHEY, CDR2 SVGEGT. V was pared by 6 bases and J by 9 bases, with 18 bases between.

The chain is built from TRBV7-3 and TRBJ2-2; D gene ambiguous. V was trimmed by 0 bases and J by 6 bases, leaving 8 bases between them. The CDR3 has 14 residues. Germline assignment: CDR1 SGHTA and CDR2 FQGTGA. CDR3 DNA: TGTGCCAGCAGCTTAACGGAGAGGCCCGGGGAGCTGTTTTTT. Translating it yields CASSLTERPGELFF.

The chain links TRBV19 to TRBJ1-6, with D hard to call. The CDR3 is 14 residues long. Germline CDR1 is LNHDA and CDR2 is SQIVND (reference sequence). Trimming stripped 7 bases from V and 0 bases from J, with 7 bases between. CDR3 nucleotides: TGTGCCAGTACGGAAAGCTCCTATAATTCACCCCTCCACTTT. Translation gives CASTESSYNSPLHF.

V gene TRBV5-1 combines with J gene TRBJ2-2; TRBD2 matches 9 bases. V was pared by 0 bases and J by 4 bases, with 10 bases of the junction left unmatched. This CDR3 region has 18 residues. Germline V CDR1 and CDR2: SGHRS, YFSETQ. CDR3 DNA sequence: TGCGCCAGCAGCTTGGGGCCCCGAGGAGCGGGGGGCACCGGGGAGCTGTTTTTT. Amino acids: CASSLGPRGAGGTGELFF.

This clonotype was observed a handful of times. The V gene is TRBV6-1, the J gene TRBJ2-3, with a weak D call TRBD1 (6 bases). This CDR3 has 15 amino acids. Looked up from germline, CDR1 is MNHNS and CDR2 is SASEGT. V was shortened by 3 bases and J by 2 bases, with 12 bases between the two germline ends. In DNA, the CDR3 is TGTGCCAGCAGTGACAGGGACACACACACAGATACGCAGTATTTT. This sequence encodes CASSDRDTHTDTQYF.

The chain links TRBV29-1 to TRBJ2-6; 10 positions match TRBD2. With V trimmed by 4 bases and J by 1 base, 10 bases remained unmatched. Germline values: CDR1 SQVTM, CDR2 ANQGSEA. The CDR3 loop spans 18 amino acids. CDR3 nucleotides: TGCAGCGTTGTGTTCGTTAGCGGGAGGAATTCTGGGGCCAACGTCCTGACTTTC. Amino acids: CSVVFVSGRNSGANVLTF. Complete variable domain (other parts from reference TRBV29-1 and TRBJ2-6): SAVISQKPSRDICQRGTSLTIQCQVDSQVTMMFWYRQQPGQSLTLIATANQGSEATYESGFVIDKFPISRPNLTFSTLTVSNMSPEDSSIYLCSVVFVSGRNSGANVLTFGAGSRLTVL.

By its share, this clonotype is medium-sized (0.01 to 0.1%). The chain has TRBV20-1 and TRBJ2-5, with 7 bases identical to TRBD2. The germline CDR1 and CDR2 sequences are DFQATT and SNEGSKA (reference sequence). This CDR3 spans 14 amino acids. V lost 6 bases, J lost 4 bases, and 11 bases stayed unmatched. CDR3 coding DNA: TGCAGTGCCCCCCAGCGGGATAAAGGAGAGACCCAGTACTTC. Its protein is CSAPQRDKGETQYF.

The gene calls are TRBV21-1 and TRBJ1-1; TRBD1 is the table's D call, not checked against the DNA. TRBV21-1 is a known pseudogene. The CDR3 runs to 13 residues. CDR3 residues: CASSNRDGTGAFF. The CDR3 DNA follows: TGTGCCAGCAGCAACCGAGACGGGACAGGAGCTTTCTTT.